This is a list of T cell receptor beta chains from one sample in a study of CD8+CD57+ T cells in acquired aplastic anemia. MiXCR, run by TCRdb on the reads, gives a single entry per CDR3 protein. The sample consists of 98,000 or so distinct CDR3 sequences, around 50% of them appearing once. Specimen: sorted CD4+, CD8+, or CD8+CD57+ T cells (not recorded which) from PBMCs. The receptors originated from a human donor in good health, serving as a control. Each CDR3 is given without its conserved first and last residue.

v_call,cdr3_aa
TRBV13,ASSYRTGNTEAF
TRBV29-1,SVGTGEYGYT
TRBV2,ASSFGTGGNYGYT
TRBV14,ASREDGDNYGYT
TRBV27,ASSPGTADTDTQY
TRBV12-3/TRBV12-4,ASSLKWLAEQY
TRBV7-2,ASSQDGQSSYNSPLH
TRBV20-1,SAREGNTYGYT
TRBV25-1,ASSGLSGAAAYEQY
TRBV27,ASSLRAGGTYEQY
TRBV10-3,ASSYGDTGELF
TRBV6-1,ASRQDGTGLSYEQY
TRBV11-1,ASSGTGGAYEQY
TRBV11-2,ASSLAWPSMNTEAF
TRBV16,ASSQEANQPQH
TRBV10-3,AISESSSGGHEQY
TRBV7-6,ASSVPGADDDGYT
TRBV25-1,ASSARTGRYEQY
TRBV25-1,ASSGGQGRHTEAF
TRBV4-2,ASSQEGQYNQPQH
TRBV20-1,SARLAGDTYEQY
TRBV19,ASSIGRGSSYEQY
TRBV7-2,ASSFRQGNSPLH
TRBV9,ASSVAASTDTQY
TRBV14,ASSQAGGLLNTEAF
TRBV27,ASSLSYPDDEYGYT
TRBV19,ASSSRGHRGGMNTEAF
TRBV29-1,SVEGGPGLADYNEQF
TRBV10-2,ASSYSVGDTQY
TRBV12-3/TRBV12-4,ASRALRNEQF
TRBV7-9,ASSSRGDYGYT
TRBV10-3,AISGGGTEAF
TRBV9,ASSVRGVDEQF
TRBV12-3/TRBV12-4,ASYKGDNQPQH
TRBV7-8,ASSLERDIRGYT
TRBV6-5,ASSYSSENSNQPQH
TRBV6-5,ASSTRPTDTQY
TRBV10-3,AAAASFSYEQY
TRBV20-1,SALPTDRGPLGQPQH
TRBV11-1,ASSFLLEGRTDTQY
TRBV30,AWSLTGGSYEQY